This T cell receptor beta chain stems from a study of blood T cell repertoires in COVID-19 (dated by TCRdb to 2018 to 2020). Study-level background: Samples from collaborators originated in the United States, Italy and Spain and spanned both the acute and convalescent phases of COVID-19. The material from the prospective study consisted of cDNA or gDNA derived from T cells, B-cell-depleted T cells, or PBMCs. Subjects who had been exposed to COVID-19, were actively infected with it, or had recovered from it provided the deeply sampled blood TCRbeta repertoires that made up the dataset. The repertoires were released in a freely available public database intended as a resource for research on the immune response to SARS-CoV-2. Samples came from the ongoing ImmuneRACE study (first 160 participants) plus 1,254 subjects from 6 global collaborators. Nearly every sample came with metadata listing a de-identified subject ID, COVID-19 status, age in years and sex. HLA class I and class II types, where available, came from metadata supplied by the sample provider rather than from assay-based typing.

A note on this clone: Its antigen is not yet known. No much larger clone is present one base from it, and per-base qualities are unavailable.

The germline V gene gives CDR1 as MDHEN and CDR2 as SYDVKM. The CDR3, from cysteine to phenylalanine, totals 13 residues. Of the read, only the CDR3 DNA is kept; its 39 bases are in frame from base 1. Trimming takes 6 bases off V and 7 bases off J; junction bases not matched to a gene: 8. At one collaborating source in Seattle, patients were enrolled during active infection and were followed longitudinally through the course of disease. Whole blood was collected in K2EDTA tubes by collaborating institutions according to the institutions' own protocols. For TCRbeta analysis, collaborator samples were shipped as frozen whole blood, as isolated PBMCs, or as DNA extracted from either sample type. TCRbeta CDR3 regions were amplified from genomic DNA using the immunoSEQ Assay, a bias-controlled multiplex PCR. In the source study's methods: The number of nucleated cells in each sample was estimated from the amplification of reference gene primers within the assay. To quantify the absolute abundance of each unique TCRbeta CDR3 rearrangement, sequence reads were collapsed and filtered. For each sample, productive Simpson clonality was calculated as the square root of Simpson's diversity index across productive rearrangements. Not all clones reach the TCRdb copy of this immuneACCESS table, which keeps in-frame sequences only. Checked studies attribute under half of the gap to unresolved V genes and leave the rest unexplained. V, J and clone size derive from that table, while D and trimming were established from the DNA sequence. The sample records fewer than 350,000 clones, approximately 90% of which are singletons. The top ten clonotypes cover 6.8% of the sample.

What the research found in general, with its limitations: How much clinical and demographic metadata was included differed by source and by participant, and the metadata was provided uncurated.

Sequenced: peripheral blood. The rearranged segments are TRBV28 and TRBJ1-2; the junction holds 7 bases that match TRBD1. This TCR came from a woman in her 30s with COVID-19, enrolled during active disease. The encoded CDR3 is CASSTGQIGGYTF. The DNA sequence is as follows: TGTGCCAGCAGCACGGGACAGATTGGTGGCTACACCTTC.